One and the same sample provided the 29 T cell receptor beta chains below, sequenced in a study of T cell responses to AZD1222 COVID-19 vaccine. The protocol was immunoSEQ multiplex PCR, while the TCRdb copy is restricted to in-frame clones and leaves out a portion. The data hold roughly 180,000 clones, with roughly nine tenths observed a single time. The sequencing used peripheral blood, collected on day 0 of AZD1222 vaccination. These receptors all stem from an adult in good health.

The V gene is TRBV28, the J gene TRBJ1-4; D is perhaps TRBD1 (5 bases). This CDR3 has 14 residues. Per the germline V gene, CDR1 is MDHEN and CDR2 is SYDVKM. Trimming left V 3 bases short and J 8 bases short, with 13 bases between. The CDR3 reads CASSFQGIPEKLFF. The CDR3 DNA sequence: TGTGCCAGCAGTTTCCAGGGAATCCCAGAAAAACTGTTTTTT.

This sequence joins TRBV7-9 and TRBJ1-1, with 8 bases fitting TRBD1. Unmatched junction bases numbered 5, after V lost 5 bases and J lost 3 bases. CDR3 size: 14 residues. Germline V gives CDR1 SEHNR, CDR2 FQNEAQ (reference sequence). The CDR3 DNA reads as TGTGCCAGCAGCCCAGGGGGCGCGGACACTGAAGCTTTCTTT. This sequence encodes CASSPGGADTEAFF.

This chain uses TRBV24-1 with TRBJ1-1, with D maybe TRBD1 (6 bases). CDR1 and CDR2 from the germline V gene are KGHDR and SFDVKD. CDR3 length equals 18 residues. Trimming stripped 3 bases from V and 5 bases from J, with 24 bases between. CDR3: CATSDPPRFVGGPTEAFF. CDR3 sequence (DNA): TGTGCCACCAGTGATCCCCCCCGTTTCGTTGGGGGCCCGACTGAAGCTTTCTTT.

The chain carries TRBV5-1 and TRBJ1-2; 8 bases agree with TRBD1. The CDR3 runs 15 residues. The ends lost 1 base at V and 4 bases at J; junction bases unmatched: 6. CDR1 and CDR2 (germline): SGHRS, YFSETQ. The CDR3 sequence is CASSLFSDRAYGYTF. DNA of the CDR3: TGCGCCAGCAGCTTGTTCTCGGACAGGGCCTATGGCTACACCTTC.

This chain joins TRBV18 and TRBJ1-4; D is uncertain. Trimming cost V 2 bases and J 4 bases, with 11 bases left between them. Germline loops: CDR1 KGHSH, CDR2 LQKENI. The CDR3 has 15 amino acids. The CDR3 sequence: CASSPEQYINEKLFF. CDR3 sequence (DNA): TGTGCCAGCTCACCAGAGCAGTATATTAATGAAAAACTGTTTTTT.

The count of this clone is one. Other DNA sequences within the sample encode an identical CDR3. The chain carries TRBV9 and TRBJ1-1; D is possibly TRBD1 (5 bases). CDR3 size: 15 residues. Germline values: CDR1 SGDLS, CDR2 YYNGEE. The V end lost 0 bases, the J end lost 2 bases, and 11 bases lay between the germline ends. CDR3 nucleotides: TGTGCCAGCAGCGTAGGCCGGGGACGCAACACTGAAGCTTTCTTT. This gives the protein CASSVGRGRNTEAFF.

V gene TRBV7-6 combines with J gene TRBJ2-1; D is possibly TRBD1 or TRBD2 (6 bases each). There are 15 residues in the CDR3. CDR1 is SGHVS, CDR2 FNYEAQ, per germline. Deletions cut 5 bases from V and 0 bases from J, with 11 bases between. CDR3 sequence: CASSRGGSSYNEQFF. Written as DNA, the CDR3 is TGTGCCAGCAGCCGAGGGGGGAGCTCCTACAATGAGCAGTTCTTC.

In its sample, this clone was seen a few times. The chain links TRBV27 to TRBJ1-2; TRBD1 matches 11 bases. From germline, CDR1 is MNHEY and CDR2 SMNVEV (reference sequence). Trimming cost V 6 bases and J 7 bases; bases outside gene matches: 10. This CDR3 has 15 amino acids. CDR3 DNA: TGTGCCAGCAGGGCCACGGGACAGGGGGGAGGTGGCTACACCTTC. It yields the protein CASRATGQGGGGYTF.

This clone was counted once. This chain connects TRBV5-4 to TRBJ2-1; perhaps TRBD2 as D (6 bases). Trimming cost V 1 base and J 5 bases, with 19 bases left between them. The CDR3 loop spans 17 amino acids. The germline V gene has CDR1 SGHNT and CDR2 YYREEE (reference sequence). The CDR3 is CASSLTGGTTGHNEQFF. As DNA, the CDR3 is TGTGCCAGCAGCTTGACGGGCGGGACGACTGGCCACAATGAGCAGTTCTTC.

This rearrangement joins TRBV24-1 to TRBJ2-5; no clear D gene. The CDR3 is 12 amino acids. V was cut by 4 bases and J by 7 bases, with 9 bases left in between. The V gene's germline CDR1 is KGHDR and CDR2 SFDVKD. The CDR3 nucleotides are TGTGCCACCAGTGACCCCCGGAGGACCCAGTACTTC. It translates to CATSDPRRTQYF.

V is TRBV27 and J is TRBJ2-7, with 7 bases aligning to TRBD1. Germline assignment: CDR1 MNHEY and CDR2 SMNVEV (reference sequence). The junction had 4 bases not matched to a gene; V was cut back by 0 bases and J by 2 bases. The CDR3 spans 15 residues. The CDR3 DNA is TGTGCCAGCAGTTTATCCGTCGACAGGGCCTACGAGCAGTACTTC. This gives the protein CASSLSVDRAYEQYF.

Concerning this clone itself: Compared with germline, one end of the junction differs, possibly owing to a read error. This chain uses TRBV7-7 with TRBJ2-7; possibly TRBD1 or TRBD2 for D (7 bases each). Per germline, CDR1 SSHAT and CDR2 FNYEAQ (reference sequence). This CDR3 contains 14 residues. The CDR3 DNA follows: TGTGCTAGCAGCTTGGGGGGGACAGAATACGAGCAGTACTTC. This translates into CASSLGGTEYEQYF.

The chain is built from TRBV6-2 or TRBV6-3 and TRBJ2-7; D is uncertain. Germline V gene sequence: CDR1 MNHEY, CDR2 SVGEGT. The CDR3 consists of 13 residues. Trimming took 6 bases from V and 4 from J, leaving 13 bases between them. The CDR3 spells CASSPSGRYEQYF. CDR3 DNA: TGTGCCAGCAGCCCCTCTGGGCGGTACGAGCAGTACTTC.

This chain connects TRBV19 to TRBJ1-2; D is undetermined. Germline V gives CDR1 LNHDA, CDR2 SQIVND (reference sequence). CDR3 length: 15 amino acids. The CDR3 loop reads CATSPDFPPNYGYTF. The CDR3 DNA reads TGTGCTACAAGTCCGGATTTTCCTCCTAACTATGGCTACACCTTC.

J is TRBJ1-4 and V is TRBV7-2; 10 nucleotides match TRBD1. The CDR3 extends over 14 amino acids. The junction had 4 bases not matched to a gene; V was cut back by 6 bases and J by 6 bases. Germline-derived CDR1 and CDR2 are SGHTA and FQGNSA. CDR3 sequence (DNA): TGTGCCAGCAGGCTGGACAGGGGGGATGAAAAACTGTTTTTT. It specifies CASRLDRGDEKLFF.

The V gene is TRBV7-9, the J gene TRBJ2-7; D uncertain. With 3 bases removed from V and 3 bases from J, the gap between germline ends came to 9 bases. Germline V gene sequence: CDR1 SEHNR, CDR2 FQNEAQ (reference sequence). The CDR3 totals 13 residues. The CDR3 region is CASSFPPHYEQYF. The CDR3, as DNA: TGTGCCAGCAGCTTCCCGCCTCACTACGAGCAGTACTTC.

The rearrangement uses TRBV3-1 (or the pseudogene TRBV3-2) and TRBJ2-3; weak D call: TRBD1 (5 bases). Deletions cut 3 bases from V and 0 bases from J, with 10 bases between. This CDR3 spans 15 amino acids. Germline V gives CDR1 LGHDT, CDR2 YNNKEL (reference sequence). CDR3 amino acids: CASSQGLGSTDTQYF. CDR3 coding DNA: TGTGCCAGCAGCCAGGGGCTAGGGAGCACAGATACGCAGTATTTT.

The V gene is TRBV7-2, the J gene TRBJ2-3, with D tentatively TRBD1 or TRBD2 (5 bases each). The CDR3 runs 15 residues. V shed 5 bases and J shed 1 base, with 13 bases lying between them. CDR1 is SGHTA and CDR2 is FQGNSA in the germline V gene. CDR3 coding DNA: TGTGCCAGCAGCCGTCGGGACGGCCGCACAGATACGCAGTATTTT. This gives the protein CASSRRDGRTDTQYF.

The rearrangement joins TRBV6-1 to TRBJ1-1; D not resolved. The CDR3 length is 17 residues. CDR1 is MNHNS and CDR2 is SASEGT in the germline V gene. The V end was cut by 4 bases, the J end by 0 bases, with 18 bases between. The CDR3 DNA sequence: TGTGCCAGCAGTGGCAATAGGCGGCACAACTTGAACACTGAAGCTTTCTTT. Translating it yields CASSGNRRHNLNTEAFF.

The CDR3 loop is CAISEKDRYYEQYF. As DNA, the CDR3 is TGTGCCATCAGTGAGAAGGACAGATACTACGAGCAGTACTTC. The chain combines TRBV10-3 with TRBJ2-7, with D possibly TRBD1 on 6 matching bases. CDR1 and CDR2 from the germline V gene are ENHRY and SYGVKD. Trimming shortened V by 2 bases and J by 3 bases, and 11 bases separated the two germline ends. This CDR3 is 14 amino acids long.

This chain uses TRBV7-3 with TRBJ2-1; tentative D call: TRBD1 (5 bases). Trimming pared 2 bases from V and 9 bases from J, leaving 14 bases between. This CDR3 comprises 14 residues. CDR1 is SGHTA, CDR2 FQGTGA, per germline. In DNA, the CDR3 is TGTGCCAGCAGCTTATATAGTGGGGCGACTGAGCAGTTCTTC. Translating it yields CASSLYSGATEQFF.

V and J are TRBV20-1 and TRBJ1-4, with D uncertain. CDR3 length equals 10 residues. Germline V gene lookup returns CDR1 DFQATT and CDR2 SNEGSKA (reference sequence). V was pared by 5 bases and J by 8 bases, with 6 bases between. CDR3 residues: CSALGEKLFF. As DNA, the CDR3 is TGCAGTGCTCTGGGGGAAAAACTGTTTTTT.

J is TRBJ2-7 and V is TRBV7-2; possible D gene TRBD2, 6 bases. The CDR3 runs 17 residues. V was clipped by 2 bases and J by 2 bases, with 19 bases between them. CDR1 is SGHTA and CDR2 is FQGNSA in the germline V gene. The CDR3 spells CASSLLSLRDAAYEQYF. DNA of the CDR3: TGTGCCAGCAGCTTATTATCTCTGCGGGACGCAGCCTACGAGCAGTACTTC.

This chain links TRBV23-1 with TRBJ1-1; D not resolved. Being an ORF, TRBV23-1 has a function that is uncertain. Trimming took off 5 bases at V and 1 base at J, with 23 bases between the two ends. This CDR3 spans 18 amino acids. CDR3 DNA sequence: TGCGCCAGCAGTTTCCCTCTTCCTTTAGGGAGCGCGAACACTGAAGCTTTCTTT. Translating gives CASSFPLPLGSANTEAFF.

The rearrangement joins TRBV14 to TRBJ2-7; no clear D gene. Trimming took off 1 base at V and 1 base at J, with 14 bases between the two ends. Germline loops: CDR1 SGHDN, CDR2 FVKESK. The CDR3 spans 16 residues. The CDR3 reads CASSQVLGSRSYEQYF. The DNA of the CDR3 is TGTGCCAGCAGCCAAGTTTTGGGGTCTAGGTCCTACGAGCAGTACTTC.

This clone showed up many times. This chain links TRBV24-1 with TRBJ2-2, with D uncertain. Germline V gene data show CDR1 as KGHDR and CDR2 as SFDVKD. CDR3 length equals 11 residues. V was pared by 12 bases and J by 1 base, with 5 bases between. The CDR3 reads CAAENTGELFF. The CDR3 DNA is TGTGCCGCCGAGAACACCGGGGAGCTGTTTTTT.

The chain recombines TRBV20-1 with TRBJ2-1; D gene ambiguous. Germline CDR1 reads DFQATT; CDR2 reads SNEGSKA (reference sequence). V was pared by 5 bases and J by 7 bases, with 9 bases between. The CDR3 totals 11 residues. The CDR3 nucleotides are TGCAGTGCTTATCATAGAAATGAGCAGTTCTTC. This codes for CSAYHRNEQFF.

The V gene is TRBV28, the J gene TRBJ1-4; D remains ambiguous. The germline V and J ends were trimmed by 3 bases and 3 bases, with 8 bases remaining between them. Looked up from germline, CDR1 is MDHEN and CDR2 is SYDVKM. CDR3 length: 14 residues. The CDR3 region is CASSFWQPNEKLFF. The CDR3 DNA is TGTGCCAGCAGTTTCTGGCAGCCTAATGAAAAACTGTTTTTT. Looking up the rest from reference TRBV28 and TRBJ1-4 gives the full variable domain: DVKVTQSSRYLVKRTGEKVFLECVQDMDHENMFWYRQDPGLGLRLIYFSYDVKMKEKGDIPEGYSVSREKKERFSLILESASTNQTSMYLCASSFWQPNEKLFFGSGTQLSVL.

This clone was detected only a few times. V and J are TRBV2 and TRBJ1-5, with 9 bases aligning to TRBD1. V shed 4 bases, J shed 6 bases, and the junction held 4 bases outside the gene matches. This CDR3 spans 14 amino acids. Looked up from germline, CDR1 is SNHLY and CDR2 is FYNNEI. The CDR3 coding sequence is TGTGCCAGCAGTGGACAGGGGGGGGCTCAGCCCCAGCATTTT. Encoded protein: CASSGQGGAQPQHF.